This T cell receptor beta chain was obtained from a study of blood T cell repertoires in COVID-19 (dated by TCRdb to the early 2020s). About the investigation overall: Collaborator samples came from the United States, Italy and Spain and covered acute and convalescent phases of COVID-19. The material from the prospective study consisted of cDNA or gDNA derived from T cells, B-cell-depleted T cells, or PBMCs. Subjects who had been exposed to COVID-19, were actively infected with it, or had recovered from it provided the deeply sampled blood TCRbeta repertoires that made up the dataset. A freely available public database, intended as a resource for researchers studying the immune response to SARS-CoV-2, is where the repertoires were released. Samples came from the ongoing ImmuneRACE study (first 160 participants) plus 1,254 subjects from 6 global collaborators. Sample metadata almost always included a de-identified subject ID, COVID-19 status, age in years and sex. Where available, HLA class I and class II types were taken from metadata supplied by the sample provider and were not determined by assay-based typing.

The immunoSEQ Assay, a bias-controlled multiplex PCR, was used to amplify TCRbeta CDR3 regions from genomic DNA. Per the source publication's procedure: The number of nucleated cells in each sample was estimated by amplification of reference gene primers within the assay. To quantify the absolute abundance of each unique TCRbeta CDR3 rearrangement, sequence reads were collapsed and filtered. For each sample, productive Simpson clonality was calculated as the square root of Simpson's diversity index across productive rearrangements. Held by TCRdb, this immuneACCESS table contains in-frame sequences only and omits some clones. Under half of the omission traces to an unresolved V gene where checked; the cause of the rest is unknown. V and J calls and clone size follow that table, whereas D and trimming were derived from the DNA. The sample table records a few hundred thousand clones; about nine tenths of these occur just once. The ten top clones hold 0.86% of the sample.

Enrolling through a virtual design, the prospective study's participants ranged in age from roughly 18 to 89 years and lived across approximately 25 United States geographic areas. In the prospective study, cohorts were assigned on the basis of participant-reported clinical history obtained from a screening survey and a study questionnaire. Exposed participants had been in contact with someone with a PCR-confirmed or clinician-diagnosed COVID-19 case within 2 weeks of study entry. In the prospective study, whole blood, serum and a nasopharyngeal or oropharyngeal swab were collected from each participant by mobile phlebotomists. Prospective study participants could optionally give additional blood draws and questionnaires over an approximately two-month period. Blood samples from the prospective study were shipped frozen or at room temperature prior to DNA extraction. This clone was seen once. It has no known antigen specificity. The record has no base qualities; no much larger clone is one base away.

What the authors observed across the whole study: Clinical and demographic metadata were provided uncurated, with the amount varying by source and participant.

The germline V gene provides CDR1 KGHSH and CDR2 LQKENI. Taken from cysteine to phenylalanine, the CDR3 has 15 residues. The entry retains the CDR3 DNA only, 45 bases that are in frame from base 1. For this chain, trimming is 3 bases at the V end and 8 bases at the J end, and the number of junction bases without a gene match is 7. This receptor chain uses TRBV18 and TRBJ1-2; the central 12 bases match TRBD1. Sequencing was done on a sample of PBMCs or T cells enriched from blood (not recorded which). The clonotype comes from a woman aged 40 to 50 who had been exposed to COVID-19. The encoded CDR3 is CASSPGQGAGDGYTF. At the DNA level, the sequence is TGTGCCAGCTCACCGGGACAGGGGGCGGGAGACGGCTACACCTTC.